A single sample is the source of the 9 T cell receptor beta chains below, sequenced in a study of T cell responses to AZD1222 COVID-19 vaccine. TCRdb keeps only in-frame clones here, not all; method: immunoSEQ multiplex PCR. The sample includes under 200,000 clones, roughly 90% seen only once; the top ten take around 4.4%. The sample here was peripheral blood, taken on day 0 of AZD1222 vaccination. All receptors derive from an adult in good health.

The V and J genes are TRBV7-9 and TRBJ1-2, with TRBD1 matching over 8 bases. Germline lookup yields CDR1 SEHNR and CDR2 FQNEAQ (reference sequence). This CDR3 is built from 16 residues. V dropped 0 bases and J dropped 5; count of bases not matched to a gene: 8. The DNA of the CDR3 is TGTGCCAGCAGCTTAGCTGTAGGACAGGGCGGTTATGGCTACACCTTC. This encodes CASSLAVGQGGYGYTF.

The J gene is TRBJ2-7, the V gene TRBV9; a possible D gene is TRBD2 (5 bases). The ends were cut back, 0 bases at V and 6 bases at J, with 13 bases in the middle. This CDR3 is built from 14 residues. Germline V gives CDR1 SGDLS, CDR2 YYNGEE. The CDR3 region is CASSVESVRGEQYF. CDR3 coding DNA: TGTGCCAGCAGCGTAGAGTCCGTCCGGGGCGAGCAGTACTTC. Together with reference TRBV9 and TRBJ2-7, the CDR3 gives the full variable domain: DSGVTQTPKHLITATGQRVTLRCSPRSGDLSVYWYQQSLDQGLQFLIQYYNGEERAKGNILERFSAQQFPDLHSELNLSSLELGDSALYFCASSVESVRGEQYFGPGTRLTVT.

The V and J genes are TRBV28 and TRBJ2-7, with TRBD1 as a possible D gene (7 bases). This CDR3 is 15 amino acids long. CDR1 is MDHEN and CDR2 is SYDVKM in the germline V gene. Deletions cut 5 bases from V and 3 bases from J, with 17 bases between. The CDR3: CASSAPGGSGYEQYF. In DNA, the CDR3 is TGTGCCAGCAGTGCCCCAGGGGGGTCGGGCTACGAGCAGTACTTC.

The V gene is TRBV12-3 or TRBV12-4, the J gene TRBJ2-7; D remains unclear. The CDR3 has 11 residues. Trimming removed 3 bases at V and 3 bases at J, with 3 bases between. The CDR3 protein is CASSLYYEQYF. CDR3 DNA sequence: TGTGCCAGCAGTTTGTACTACGAGCAGTACTTC.

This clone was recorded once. DNA of the CDR3: TGTGCCAGCTCGCCGGACTTGAACTATGGCTACACCTTC. Translating gives CASSPDLNYGYTF. The rearrangement links TRBV18 to TRBJ1-2, with no clear D. V lost 6 bases to trimming and J lost 2 bases, with 10 bases between them. The CDR3 spans 13 residues. Germline V gene lookup returns CDR1 KGHSH and CDR2 LQKENI.

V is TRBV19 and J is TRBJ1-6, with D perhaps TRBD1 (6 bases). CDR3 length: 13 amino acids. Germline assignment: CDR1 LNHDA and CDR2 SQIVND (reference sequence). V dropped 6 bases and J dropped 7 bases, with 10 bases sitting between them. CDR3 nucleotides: TGTGCCAGTAGGACAGGAGACAATTCACCCCTCCACTTT. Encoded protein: CASRTGDNSPLHF.

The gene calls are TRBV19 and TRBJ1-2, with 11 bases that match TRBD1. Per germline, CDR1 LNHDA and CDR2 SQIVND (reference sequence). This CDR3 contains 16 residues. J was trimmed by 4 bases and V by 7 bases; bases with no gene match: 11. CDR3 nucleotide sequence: TGTGCCAGTAAAGACTCGAGGACAGGGGGCCCCTATGGCTACACCTTC. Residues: CASKDSRTGGPYGYTF.

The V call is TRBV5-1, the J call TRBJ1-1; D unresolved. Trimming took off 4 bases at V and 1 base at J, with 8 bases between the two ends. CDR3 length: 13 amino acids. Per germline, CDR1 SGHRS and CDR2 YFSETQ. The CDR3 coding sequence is TGCGCCAGCAGCCCGGGGTGGAACACTGAAGCTTTCTTT. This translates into CASSPGWNTEAFF. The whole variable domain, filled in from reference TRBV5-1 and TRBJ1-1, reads KAGVTQTPRYLIKTRGQQVTLSCSPISGHRSVSWYQQTPGQGLQFLFEYFSETQRNKGNFPGRFSGRQFSNSRSEMNVSTLELGDSALYLCASSPGWNTEAFFGQGTRLTVV.

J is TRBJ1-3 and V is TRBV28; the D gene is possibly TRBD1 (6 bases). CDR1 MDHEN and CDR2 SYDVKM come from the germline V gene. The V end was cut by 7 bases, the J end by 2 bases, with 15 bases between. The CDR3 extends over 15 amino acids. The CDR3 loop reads CASILYRAPGNTIYF. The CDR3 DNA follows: TGTGCCAGCATCCTGTACAGGGCTCCTGGAAACACCATATATTTT.